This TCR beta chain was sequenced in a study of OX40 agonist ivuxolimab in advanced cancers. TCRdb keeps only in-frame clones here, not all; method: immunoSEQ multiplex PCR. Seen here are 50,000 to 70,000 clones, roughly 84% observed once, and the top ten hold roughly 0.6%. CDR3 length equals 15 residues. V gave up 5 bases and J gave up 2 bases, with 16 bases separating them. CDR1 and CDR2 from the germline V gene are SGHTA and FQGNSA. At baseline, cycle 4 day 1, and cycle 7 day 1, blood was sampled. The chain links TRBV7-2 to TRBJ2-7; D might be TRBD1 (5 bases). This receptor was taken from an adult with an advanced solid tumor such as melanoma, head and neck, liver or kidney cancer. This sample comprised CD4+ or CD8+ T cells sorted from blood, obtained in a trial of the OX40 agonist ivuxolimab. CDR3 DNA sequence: TGTGCCAGCAGCCCGCAGGGAACCGACCCCTACGAGCAGTACTTC. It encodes CASSPQGTDPYEQYF.